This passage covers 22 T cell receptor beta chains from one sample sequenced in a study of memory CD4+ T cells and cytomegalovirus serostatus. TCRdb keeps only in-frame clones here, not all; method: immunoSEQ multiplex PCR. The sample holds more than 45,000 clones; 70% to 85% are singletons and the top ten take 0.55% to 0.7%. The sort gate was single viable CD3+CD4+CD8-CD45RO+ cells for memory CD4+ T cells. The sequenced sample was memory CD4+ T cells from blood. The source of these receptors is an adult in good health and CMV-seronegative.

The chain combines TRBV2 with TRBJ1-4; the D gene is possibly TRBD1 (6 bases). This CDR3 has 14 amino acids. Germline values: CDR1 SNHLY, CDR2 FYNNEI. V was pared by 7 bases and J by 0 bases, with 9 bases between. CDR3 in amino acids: CASTRTATNEKLFF. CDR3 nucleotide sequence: TGTGCCAGCACCCGGACAGCAACTAATGAAAAACTGTTTTTT.

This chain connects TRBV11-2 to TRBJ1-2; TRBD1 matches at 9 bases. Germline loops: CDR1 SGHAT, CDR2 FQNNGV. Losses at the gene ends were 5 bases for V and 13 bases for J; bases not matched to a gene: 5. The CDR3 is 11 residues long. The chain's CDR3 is CASSPRTGATF. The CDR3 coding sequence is TGTGCCAGCAGCCCGCGGACAGGGGCCACCTTC.

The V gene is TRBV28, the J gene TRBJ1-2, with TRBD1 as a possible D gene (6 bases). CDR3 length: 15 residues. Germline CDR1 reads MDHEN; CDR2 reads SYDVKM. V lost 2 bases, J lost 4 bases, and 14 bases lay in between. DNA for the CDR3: TGTGCCAGCAGTTTAGTAGGTGGGGGCTCCTATGGCTACACCTTC. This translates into CASSLVGGGSYGYTF.

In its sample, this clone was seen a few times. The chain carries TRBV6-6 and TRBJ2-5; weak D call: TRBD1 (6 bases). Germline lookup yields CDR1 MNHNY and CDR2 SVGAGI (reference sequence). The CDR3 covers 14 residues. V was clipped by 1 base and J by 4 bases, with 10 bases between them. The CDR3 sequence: CASSYLGAGETQYF. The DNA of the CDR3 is TGTGCCAGCAGTTACTTGGGGGCCGGAGAGACCCAGTACTTC.

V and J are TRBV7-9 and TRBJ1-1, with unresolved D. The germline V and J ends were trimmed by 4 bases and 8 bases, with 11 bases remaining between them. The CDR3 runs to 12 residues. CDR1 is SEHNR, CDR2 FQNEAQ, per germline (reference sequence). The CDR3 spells CASSSEAQEAFF. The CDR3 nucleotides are TGTGCCAGCAGCTCGGAGGCACAGGAAGCTTTCTTT.

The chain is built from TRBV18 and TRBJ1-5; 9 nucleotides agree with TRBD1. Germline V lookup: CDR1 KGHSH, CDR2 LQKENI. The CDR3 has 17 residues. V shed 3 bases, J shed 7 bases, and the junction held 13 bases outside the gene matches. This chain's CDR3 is CASSPNSPGQGRQPQHF. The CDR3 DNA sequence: TGTGCCAGCTCACCCAATTCTCCGGGACAGGGTCGGCAGCCCCAGCATTTT.

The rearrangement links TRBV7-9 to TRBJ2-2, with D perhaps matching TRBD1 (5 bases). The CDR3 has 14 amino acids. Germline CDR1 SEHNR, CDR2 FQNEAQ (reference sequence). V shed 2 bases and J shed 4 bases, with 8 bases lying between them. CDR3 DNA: TGTGCCAGCAGCTTAACAGGCAGCACCGGGGAGCTGTTTTTT. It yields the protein CASSLTGSTGELFF.

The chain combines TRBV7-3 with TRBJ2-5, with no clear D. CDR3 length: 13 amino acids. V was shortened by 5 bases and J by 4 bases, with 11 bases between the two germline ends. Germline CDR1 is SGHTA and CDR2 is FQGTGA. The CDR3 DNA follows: TGTGCCAGCAGCCCCGGGCCTTTAGAGACCCAGTACTTC. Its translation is CASSPGPLETQYF.

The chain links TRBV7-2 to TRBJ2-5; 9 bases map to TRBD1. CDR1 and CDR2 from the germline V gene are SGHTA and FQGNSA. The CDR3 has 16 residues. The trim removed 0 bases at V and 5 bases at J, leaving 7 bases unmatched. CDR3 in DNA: TGTGCCAGCAGCTTAGCCGGGACAGGGTGGCGGGAGACCCAGTACTTC. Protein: CASSLAGTGWRETQYF.

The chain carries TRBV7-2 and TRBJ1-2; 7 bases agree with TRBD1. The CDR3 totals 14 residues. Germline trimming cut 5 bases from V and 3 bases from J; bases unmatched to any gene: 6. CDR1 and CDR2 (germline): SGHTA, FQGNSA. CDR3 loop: CASSAHGTDYGYTF. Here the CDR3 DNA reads TGTGCCAGCAGCGCCCATGGGACAGACTATGGCTACACCTTC.

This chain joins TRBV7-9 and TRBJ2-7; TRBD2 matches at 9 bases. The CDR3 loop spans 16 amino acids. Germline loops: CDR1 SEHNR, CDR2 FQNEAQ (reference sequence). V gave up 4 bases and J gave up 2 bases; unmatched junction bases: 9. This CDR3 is CASSSTPGLAAYEQYF. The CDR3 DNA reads TGTGCCAGCAGCTCGACCCCGGGACTAGCAGCCTACGAGCAGTACTTC.

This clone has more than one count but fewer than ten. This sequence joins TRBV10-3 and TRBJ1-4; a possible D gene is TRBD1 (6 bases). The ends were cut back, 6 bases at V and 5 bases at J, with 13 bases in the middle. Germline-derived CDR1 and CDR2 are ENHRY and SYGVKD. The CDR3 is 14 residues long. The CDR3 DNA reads TGTGCCATCAGGCCCGGGGGGCGCAATGAAAAACTGTTTTTT. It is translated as CAIRPGGRNEKLFF.

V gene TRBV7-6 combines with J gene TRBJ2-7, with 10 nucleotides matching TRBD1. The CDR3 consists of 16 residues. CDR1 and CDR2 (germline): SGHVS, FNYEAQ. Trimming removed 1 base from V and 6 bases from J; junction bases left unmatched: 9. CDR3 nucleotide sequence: TGTGCCAGCAGCTTAGGGGTGGGACAGGGGTCGGGCGAGCAGTACTTC. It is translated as CASSLGVGQGSGEQYF.

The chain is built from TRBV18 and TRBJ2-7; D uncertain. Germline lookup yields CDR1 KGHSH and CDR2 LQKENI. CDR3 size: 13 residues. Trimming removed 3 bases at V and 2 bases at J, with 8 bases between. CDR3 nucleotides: TGTGCCAGCTCACCGGCGGCAGCCTACGAGCAGTACTTC. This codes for CASSPAAAYEQYF.

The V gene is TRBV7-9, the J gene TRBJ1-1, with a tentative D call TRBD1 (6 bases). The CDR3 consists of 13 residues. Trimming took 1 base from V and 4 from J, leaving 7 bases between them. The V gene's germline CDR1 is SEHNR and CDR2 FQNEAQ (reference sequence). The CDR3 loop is CASSLEGGTEAFF. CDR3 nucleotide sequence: TGTGCCAGCAGCTTAGAGGGGGGCACTGAAGCTTTCTTT.

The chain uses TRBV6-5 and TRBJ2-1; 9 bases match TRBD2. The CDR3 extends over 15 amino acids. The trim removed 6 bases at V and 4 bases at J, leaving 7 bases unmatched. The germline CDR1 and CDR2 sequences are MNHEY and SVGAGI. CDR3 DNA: TGTGCCAGCAGCCCGCGGGGGGGTACTTACAATGAGCAGTTCTTC. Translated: CASSPRGGTYNEQFF.

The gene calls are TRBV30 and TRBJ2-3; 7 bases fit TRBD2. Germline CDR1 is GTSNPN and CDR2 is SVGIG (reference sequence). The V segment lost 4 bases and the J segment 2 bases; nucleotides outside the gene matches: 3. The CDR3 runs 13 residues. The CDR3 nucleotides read TGTGCCTGGAAAGCGGGGTTCACAGATACGCAGTATTTT. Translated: CAWKAGFTDTQYF.

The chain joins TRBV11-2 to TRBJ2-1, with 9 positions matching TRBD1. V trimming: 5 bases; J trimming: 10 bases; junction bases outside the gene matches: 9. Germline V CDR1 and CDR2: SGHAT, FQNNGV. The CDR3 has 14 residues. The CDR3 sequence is CASSPGQGLREQFF. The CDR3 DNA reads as TGTGCCAGCAGCCCCGGACAGGGGCTCAGGGAGCAGTTCTTC.

This CDR3 reads CASSPQGGQETQYF. CDR3 DNA: TGTGCCAGCAGCCCCCAAGGGGGGCAAGAGACCCAGTACTTC. The chain employs TRBV7-2 and TRBJ2-5; tentatively, D is TRBD1 or TRBD2 (6 bases each). The CDR3 runs 14 residues. The germline V gene encodes CDR1 SGHTA and CDR2 FQGNSA. Trimming stripped 5 bases from V and 2 bases from J, with 12 bases between.

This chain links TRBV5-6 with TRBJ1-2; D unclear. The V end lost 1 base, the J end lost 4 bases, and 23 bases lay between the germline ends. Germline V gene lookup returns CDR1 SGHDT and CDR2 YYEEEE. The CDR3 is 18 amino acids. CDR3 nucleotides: TGTGCCAGCAGCTTGCGCCTCACCACGAGGCAGGAGATCTATGGCTACACCTTC. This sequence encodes CASSLRLTTRQEIYGYTF.

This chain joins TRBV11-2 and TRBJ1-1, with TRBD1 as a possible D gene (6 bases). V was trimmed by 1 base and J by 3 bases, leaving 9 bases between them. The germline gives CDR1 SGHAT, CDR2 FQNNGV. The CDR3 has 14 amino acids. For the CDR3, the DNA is TGTGCCAGCAGCTTAGGGGGGGCTTACACTGAAGCTTTCTTT. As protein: CASSLGGAYTEAFF.

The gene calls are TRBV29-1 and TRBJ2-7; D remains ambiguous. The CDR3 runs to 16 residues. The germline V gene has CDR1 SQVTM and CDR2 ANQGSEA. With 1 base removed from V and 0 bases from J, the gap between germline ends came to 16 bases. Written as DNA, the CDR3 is TGCAGCGTTGAAGTTGCCCCGGGCTCGGCCTCCTACGAGCAGTACTTC. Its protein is CSVEVAPGSASYEQYF.